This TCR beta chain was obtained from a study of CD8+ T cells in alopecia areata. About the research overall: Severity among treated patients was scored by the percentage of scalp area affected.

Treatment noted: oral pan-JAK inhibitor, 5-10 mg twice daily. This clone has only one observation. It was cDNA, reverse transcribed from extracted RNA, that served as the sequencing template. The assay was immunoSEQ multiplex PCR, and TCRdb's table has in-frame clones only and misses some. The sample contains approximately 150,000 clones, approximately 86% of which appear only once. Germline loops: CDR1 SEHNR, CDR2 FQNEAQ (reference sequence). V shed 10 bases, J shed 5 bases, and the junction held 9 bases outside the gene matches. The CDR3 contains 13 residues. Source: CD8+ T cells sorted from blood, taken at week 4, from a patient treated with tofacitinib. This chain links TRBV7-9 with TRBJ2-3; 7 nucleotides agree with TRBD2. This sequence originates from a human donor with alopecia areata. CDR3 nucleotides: TGTGCCACCTTAGAACCGGGGGGAGATACGCAGTATTTT. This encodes CATLEPGGDTQYF.